This T cell receptor beta chain comes out of a study of T cells in localized non-small cell lung cancer. In regard to this clone: Its antigen is as yet unknown.

Study-wide findings and caveats: Adjacent lung exhibited a median of about 57 among the 100 most abundant tumor clones.

The V end was cut by 8 bases, the J end by 5 bases, with 15 bases between. The V gene's germline CDR1 is MNHGY and CDR2 SAAAGT. This CDR3 is 13 amino acids long. TCRdb's table, derived via immunoSEQ multiplex PCR, lists solely in-frame clones and lacks some. The data hold more than 800 clones, with about a fifth observed a single time. The receptor was derived from a man aged 35 to 69 with stage I squamous cell lung carcinoma. The starting material was lung tumor tissue, obtained before any cancer treatment. The chain carries TRBV6-8 and TRBJ1-1, with D possibly being TRBD1 (6 bases). The CDR3 nucleotides are TGTGCCAGCGGACTCGGGGGGCGTACTGAAGCTTTCTTT. Protein product: CASGLGGRTEAFF.